This entry describes one T cell receptor (beta chain). This clonotype was counted between two and nine times. The target of this receptor is not known. There are no base qualities to consult, and no much larger clone falls within one base. Instrument on record: Illumina HiSeq 1500. Through fastp at Q25 and MiXCR, TCRdb rebuilt clones from the public reads, retaining in-frame beta chains. Here each entry gathers all rows of one CDR3 protein and keeps the most common genes and DNA. In this sample the table shows approximately 750,000 distinct CDR3 sequences, roughly 36% of which occur a single time. Of the sample, roughly 2.8% is held by the ten largest clones. The sample originates from a study of T cell repertoires in cytomegalovirus infection (dated by TCRdb to about 2019). Turning to the overall study: Donor HLA type was relevant to the analysis, because carriage of CMV infection together with the matching HLA type was indicated by public TCR beta signatures. What the research found in general, with its limitations: The ex vivo response was dominated by HLA-C-restricted CMV-specific TCR beta clonotypes, and the single most frequent clonotype in two of eight donors was supplied by these HLA-C-restricted clonotypes. Cumulative frequency of public TCR beta family members discriminated carriers of CMV infection plus the relevant HLA type in this cohort and an independent roughly 330-donor cohort.

The sequencing input was PBMCs. This receptor was obtained from a human donor in good health (CMV status not recorded). Some clones in this sample may be carry-over from other donors' samples.

The CDR3 protein: CASSIRQVSTEAFF. The DNA sequence follows: TGTGCCAGCAGCATCCGACAGGTTTCGACTGAAGCTTTCTTT. Recombination linked TRBV12-3 or TRBV12-4 to TRBJ1-1; the D gene is possibly TRBD1, with 6 bases matching. Deletion took 6 bases off V and 5 bases off J, with a span of 16 bases between the germline ends. The CDR3 sequence holds 14 residues, the cysteine and phenylalanine included. This entry keeps only the CDR3 DNA: 42 bases, framed from base 1.